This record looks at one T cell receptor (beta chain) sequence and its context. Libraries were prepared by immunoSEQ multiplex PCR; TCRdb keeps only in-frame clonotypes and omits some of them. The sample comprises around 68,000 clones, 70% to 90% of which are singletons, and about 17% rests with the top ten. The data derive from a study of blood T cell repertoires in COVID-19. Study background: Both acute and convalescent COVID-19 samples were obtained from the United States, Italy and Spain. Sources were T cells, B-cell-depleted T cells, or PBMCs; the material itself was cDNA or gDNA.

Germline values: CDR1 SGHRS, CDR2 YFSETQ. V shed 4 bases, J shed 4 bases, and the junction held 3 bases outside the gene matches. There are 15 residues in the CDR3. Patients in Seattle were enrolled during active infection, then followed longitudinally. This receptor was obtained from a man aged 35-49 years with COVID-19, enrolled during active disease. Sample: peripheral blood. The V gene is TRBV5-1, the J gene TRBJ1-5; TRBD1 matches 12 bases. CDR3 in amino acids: CASSPGQGANQPQHF. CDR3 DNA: TGCGCCAGCAGCCCGGGACAGGGGGCGAATCAGCCCCAGCATTTT.